A selection of T cell receptor beta chains follows, all from one sample in a study of blood T cell repertoires in COVID-19. Libraries were prepared by immunoSEQ multiplex PCR; TCRdb keeps only in-frame clonotypes and omits some of them. The data show some 80,000 clones, with 80% seen just once and around 5.3% held by the top ten. Specimen: peripheral blood. Receptors were obtained from a man in his 60s with active or convalescent COVID-19. The CDR3 runs from the conserved cysteine through the conserved F or W. D genes are given only for firm matches.

J: TRBJ2-7
V: TRBV9
D: NA
length: 13
CDR3: CASSVAENYEQYF

J: TRBJ2-2
V: TRBV5-1
D: TRBD1
length: 17
CDR3: CATKAGPGQGAAGELFF

J: TRBJ1-2
V: TRBV5-6
D: NA
length: 13
CDR3: CASSLEGEHGYTF

J: TRBJ2-1
V: TRBV5-1
D: NA
length: 13
CDR3: CASRQGIGNEQFF

J: TRBJ1-2
V: TRBV12-3/TRBV12-4
D: NA
length: 13
CDR3: CASRDSGNYGYTF

J: TRBJ1-2
V: TRBV6-5
D: TRBD1
length: 13
CDR3: CASSYADRGGYTF

J: TRBJ2-5
V: TRBV27
D: NA
length: 13
CDR3: CASSINREGTQYF

J: TRBJ2-7
V: TRBV29-1
D: TRBD1
length: 14
CDR3: CSVLRDRGGVEQYF

J: TRBJ2-3
V: TRBV3-1/TRBV3-2
D: NA
length: 15
CDR3: CASSQGGGGADTQYF

J: TRBJ2-7
V: TRBV2
D: TRBD2
length: 14
CDR3: CASRRTSGDYEQYF

J: TRBJ2-4
V: TRBV5-1
D: TRBD2
length: 15
CDR3: CASSLAPGTTNIQYF

J: TRBJ2-3
V: TRBV18
D: TRBD2
length: 15
CDR3: CASSPTLAGGITQYF

J: TRBJ1-1
V: TRBV10-2
D: NA
length: 14
CDR3: CASSEDGVLTEAFF

J: TRBJ2-5
V: TRBV5-1
D: TRBD1
length: 14
CDR3: CASSFQGAEETQYF

J: TRBJ1-2
V: TRBV6-2/TRBV6-3
D: NA
length: 15
CDR3: CASSYSGQRGGGYTF

J: TRBJ1-2
V: TRBV25-1
D: TRBD1
length: 16
CDR3: CASSARTGGDLSGYTF

J: TRBJ1-3
V: TRBV29-1
D: NA
length: 12
CDR3: CSAGTVGNTIYF

J: TRBJ2-7
V: TRBV7-8
D: TRBD1
length: 15
CDR3: CASSLGQGSSYEQYF

J: TRBJ2-7
V: TRBV6-5
D: TRBD1
length: 15
CDR3: CATAEPGQGTHEQYF

J: TRBJ2-7
V: TRBV19
D: TRBD1
length: 13
CDR3: CASSSGQDDEQYF

J: TRBJ2-7
V: TRBV12-5
D: NA
length: 19
CDR3: CASGLAERPITGIAYEQYF

J: TRBJ2-2
V: TRBV5-1
D: NA
length: 13
CDR3: CASYGSRTGELFF

J: TRBJ2-5
V: TRBV29-1
D: NA
length: 13
CDR3: CSTRQARRETQYF

J: TRBJ2-3
V: TRBV9
D: NA
length: 15
CDR3: CASSVTPTSTDTQYF

J: TRBJ2-5
V: TRBV5-1
D: TRBD2
length: 17
CDR3: CASSLARTSGGGETQYF

J: TRBJ1-5
V: TRBV19
D: NA
length: 17
CDR3: CASSIVVGQLNNQPQHF

J: TRBJ1-2
V: TRBV11-2
D: TRBD1
length: 14
CDR3: CASSEGQANYGYTF

J: TRBJ2-3
V: TRBV12-5
D: TRBD1
length: 16
CDR3: CASGLGTGARGDTQYF

J: TRBJ1-2
V: TRBV4-3
D: NA
length: 13
CDR3: CASSLRLGRSPNF

J: TRBJ2-5
V: TRBV6-2/TRBV6-3
D: TRBD2
length: 16
CDR3: CASSYSRGGAAETQYF

J: TRBJ2-3
V: TRBV7-2
D: NA
length: 14
CDR3: CASSSGQSTDTQYF

J: TRBJ1-2
V: TRBV19
D: NA
length: 15
CDR3: CASSSSGFRSYGYTF

J: TRBJ1-6
V: TRBV7-2
D: NA
length: 17
CDR3: CASRKRGDGSYNSPLHF

J: TRBJ1-2
V: TRBV7-6
D: NA
length: 14
CDR3: CASSPAGGGYGYTF

J: TRBJ1-4
V: TRBV5-1
D: TRBD1
length: 15
CDR3: CASRRQGATNEKLFF

J: TRBJ2-7
V: TRBV19
D: TRBD1
length: 14
CDR3: CASSNRDRAAEQYF

J: TRBJ2-3
V: TRBV20-1
D: NA
length: 11
CDR3: CSARATDTQYF

J: TRBJ2-3
V: TRBV7-6
D: NA
length: 16
CDR3: CASSLWGRSSTDTQYF

J: TRBJ2-4
V: TRBV19
D: TRBD1
length: 13
CDR3: CASSPGQLNIQYF

J: TRBJ2-7
V: TRBV10-2
D: NA
length: 14
CDR3: CASSGSDSSYEQYF

J: TRBJ1-1
V: TRBV16
D: NA
length: 16
CDR3: CASSPQVDRLNTEAFF

J: TRBJ2-1
V: TRBV3-1/TRBV3-2
D: TRBD2
length: 14
CDR3: CASSSGTRAPEQFF

J: TRBJ2-1
V: TRBV9
D: TRBD1
length: 17
CDR3: CASSVEGQERLFNEQFF

J: TRBJ1-2
V: TRBV19
D: NA
length: 15
CDR3: CASRSSDRPDYGYTF

J: TRBJ2-7
V: TRBV11-2
D: TRBD1
length: 15
CDR3: CASSFLRDRPYEQYF

J: TRBJ2-7
V: TRBV3-1/TRBV3-2
D: NA
length: 16
CDR3: CASSQGLRLSYDEQYF

J: TRBJ2-7
V: TRBV4-3
D: NA
length: 14
CDR3: CASSQGTDNYEQYF

J: TRBJ2-2
V: TRBV7-2
D: TRBD2
length: 15
CDR3: CASSPMGLAKGELFF

J: TRBJ1-2
V: TRBV20-1
D: NA
length: 13
CDR3: CSASTRGKNGYTF

J: TRBJ1-2
V: TRBV6-1
D: TRBD1
length: 16
CDR3: CASSEIFPSGGTGYTF

J: TRBJ2-6
V: TRBV13
D: TRBD2
length: 19
CDR3: CASSPLRGGARSGANVLTF

J: TRBJ2-1
V: TRBV6-4
D: TRBD2
length: 17
CDR3: CASSKGLAGGSYNEQFF

J: TRBJ2-7
V: TRBV11-2
D: NA
length: 17
CDR3: CASSLPSSAGPSYEQYF

J: TRBJ1-6
V: TRBV7-9
D: NA
length: 14
CDR3: CASSRGQLNSPLHF

J: TRBJ2-7
V: TRBV4-2
D: NA
length: 16
CDR3: CASSQDSGIGIYEQYF

J: TRBJ1-1
V: TRBV6-1
D: TRBD1
length: 14
CDR3: CASSERGLNTEAFF

J: TRBJ2-2
V: TRBV13
D: TRBD2
length: 16
CDR3: CASSPTAGVNTGELFF

J: TRBJ2-2
V: TRBV9
D: NA
length: 15
CDR3: CASSVVQHNTGELFF